These 29 T cell receptor beta chains were all obtained from the same sample, sequenced in a study of tissue T cells after allogeneic stem cell transplantation. The sample's time point: mouse harvest day 14 after allogeneic transplant. Mouse grafts combined 10^7 T-cell-depleted bone marrow cells with 10^6 splenic CD5+ T cells. TCRdb keeps only in-frame clones here, not all; method: immunoSEQ multiplex PCR. The data contain 7,500 to 8,000 clones, roughly a third of them singletons. The source material was skin. These receptors all stem from a female BALB/c mouse given C57BL/6 T cells with graft-versus-host disease after an allogeneic hematopoietic cell transplant.

About this clone itself: Gene labels here are mouse ones. The missing CDR3 end, 1 residue past where the read stops, is filled in from the germline J gene. This rearrangement joins TRBV2 to TRBJ1-1; D remains ambiguous. The CDR3 covers 15 residues. Germline loops: CDR1 LGHNA, CDR2 YSYQKL. The V end lost 1 base, the J end lost 0 bases, and 9 bases lay between the germline ends. The sequenced part of the CDR3 DNA is TGTGCCAGCAGCCAAGCCGGCAGCGCAAACACAGAAGTCTTC. This codes for CASSQAGSANTEVF. The full CDR3 is CASSQAGSANTEVFF.

This clone was recorded a few times. Genes here carry mouse names. The DNA ends 1 residue before the CDR3 does, and the rest of the CDR3 is filled in from the germline J gene. The J gene is TRBJ1-1, the V gene TRBV26; 8 nucleotides align to TRBD1. The V and J ends lost 3 bases and 6 bases, in that order; junction bases with no gene match: 0. The CDR3 runs 12 residues. Looked up from germline, CDR1 is KGHPV and CDR2 is FQNQEV (reference sequence). CDR3 sequence reads: CASSLRGPEVFF. The CDR3 DNA, read in part, is TGTGCCAGCAGTCTCAGGGGGCCAGAAGTCTTC. The full variable domain, in which reference TRBV26 and TRBJ1-1 provide the parts outside the CDR3, is NSKVIQTPRYLVKGQGQKAKMRCIPEKGHPVVFWYQQNKNNEFKFLINFQNQEVLQQIDMTEKRFSAECPSNSPCSLEIQSSEAGDSALYLCASSLRGPEVFFGKGTRLTVV.

Comment on this clone: Gene names refer to mouse genes. The read stops 1 residue short of the end of the CDR3; the missing end is completed from the germline J gene. The rearrangement links TRBV26 to TRBJ1-1; no clear D gene. Germline lookup yields CDR1 KGHPV and CDR2 FQNQEV (reference sequence). CDR3 length equals 12 residues. Trimming cost V 7 bases and J 0 bases, with 6 bases left between them. The CDR3 here is CASTQANTEVFF. The sequenced part of the CDR3 DNA is TGTGCCAGCACGCAAGCAAACACAGAAGTCTTC.

Notes on this clone: Gene names denote mouse genes. Read coverage stops 1 residue before the CDR3 terminus; the germline J gene supplies the remainder. This sequence joins TRBV26 and TRBJ1-4; no clear D gene. Germline values: CDR1 KGHPV, CDR2 FQNQEV (reference sequence). This CDR3 contains 13 residues. Trimming removed 3 bases at V and 4 bases at J, with 6 bases between. CDR3 DNA, as far as it was read: TGTGCCAGCAGTCTAGACAACAACGAAAGATTATTT. Its protein is CASSLDNNERLF. The whole CDR3 protein is CASSLDNNERLFF.

There are a few counts of this clone. The germline and genes are mouse ones. The read ends 1 residue shy of where the CDR3 ends; the end is completed using the germline J gene. The chain couples TRBV17 to TRBJ1-2; no clear D. V lost 1 base and J lost 0, with 6 bases in between. The CDR3 is made up of 14 amino acids. From germline, CDR1 is MNHDT and CDR2 YYDKIL. CDR3 in amino acids: CASSRGTANSDYTF. The DNA read from the CDR3 is TGTGCTAGCAGTAGAGGCACTGCAAACTCCGACTACACC. Full variable domain (outside the CDR3, taken from reference TRBV17 and TRBJ1-2): DTTVKQNPRYKLARVGKPVNLICSQTMNHDTMYWYQKKPNQAPKLLLFYYDKILNREADTFEKFQSSRPNNSFCSLYIGSAGLEYSAMYLCASSRGTANSDYTFGSGTRLLVI.

Points on this clone: Germline and genes: mouse. From the germline J gene comes the end of the CDR3, since the read stops 1 residue before it. This chain joins TRBV26 and TRBJ1-4, with 10 bases lining up with TRBD1. CDR1 is KGHPV and CDR2 is FQNQEV in the germline V gene (reference sequence). V lost 2 bases to trimming and J lost 7 bases; unmatched junction nucleotides: 4. This CDR3 contains 15 residues. CDR3 DNA (partial): TGTGCCAGCAGTCTGGTGGACAGGGGGAGCGAAAGATTATTT. Residues: CASSLVDRGSERLF. Given in full, the CDR3 is CASSLVDRGSERLFF.

Turning to this clone: Here the gene names and germline are mouse. The CDR3 end lies 1 residue beyond the end of the read and is filled in from the germline J gene. The V call is TRBV12-1, the J call TRBJ2-4; D ambiguous. The V and J ends lost 2 bases and 0 bases respectively, with 5 bases between them. The CDR3 extends over 13 amino acids. Germline CDR1 is SGHSN and CDR2 is HYEKVE. The CDR3 DNA, read in part, is TGTGCCAGCTCTCGTAGCAGTCAAAACACCTTGTAC. Translated: CASSRSSQNTLY. The complete CDR3 protein is CASSRSSQNTLYF.

This clone turned up a few times. All gene names here are mouse names. The observed sequence ends 1 residue before the CDR3 terminus, with the missing tail filled in from the germline J gene. The same CDR3 is also encoded by other DNA sequences in this sample. J is TRBJ2-7 and V is TRBV3; 9 bases line up with TRBD1. The J segment lost 4 bases and the V segment lost 5 bases, leaving 6 bases of the junction unmatched. CDR1 and CDR2 (germline): SNHLY, FYNGKV (reference sequence). The CDR3 is made up of 14 amino acids. CDR3 DNA (partial): TGTGCCAGCAGCCTCCGACAGGGGGGGTATGAACAGTAC. Protein product: CASSLRQGGYEQY. The whole CDR3 reads CASSLRQGGYEQYF. Drawing the rest from reference TRBV3 and TRBJ2-7, the complete variable domain is GPKVLQIPSHQIIDMGQMVTLNCDPVSNHLYFYWYKQILGQQMEFLVNFYNGKVMEKSKLFKDQFSVERPDGSYFTLKIQPTALEDSAVYFCASSLRQGGYEQYFGPGTRLTVL.

A note on this clone: Gene labels here are mouse ones. The read comes to an end 1 residue before the CDR3 does, leaving the germline J gene to fill in the end. This chain connects TRBV12-1 to TRBJ2-5; 9 bases match TRBD2. V trimming: 4 bases; J trimming: 4 bases; junction bases outside the gene matches: 5. Germline V gene sequence: CDR1 SGHSN, CDR2 HYEKVE. This CDR3 contains 14 residues. The CDR3 spells CASSLLGGEDTQYF. The part of the CDR3 DNA that was read is TGTGCCAGCTCCCTCCTGGGGGGGGAAGACACCCAGTAC. The complete variable domain, with remaining parts taken from reference TRBV12-1 and TRBJ2-5, reads DSGVVQSPRHIIKEKGGRSVLTCIPISGHSNVVWYQQTLGKELKFLIQHYEKVERDKGFLPSRFSVQQFDDYHSEMNMSALELEDSAMYFCASSLLGGEDTQYFGPGTRLLVL.

A note on this clone: Gene names follow the mouse nomenclature. The read ends 1 residue early relative to the CDR3; the germline J gene fills the gap. Other nucleotide sequences from this sample produce the same CDR3. The V gene is TRBV26, the J gene TRBJ2-5, with D possibly being TRBD1 (6 bases). V gave up 4 bases and J gave up 3 bases, with 11 bases separating them. This CDR3 comprises 14 residues. Germline CDR1 is KGHPV and CDR2 is FQNQEV (reference sequence). CDR3 sequence: CASSPPGQQDTQYF. Partial CDR3 DNA: TGTGCCAGCAGTCCGCCGGGACAACAAGACACCCAGTAC.

To note about this clone: Mouse gene names apply. The missing CDR3 end, 1 residue past where the read stops, is filled in from the germline J gene. This chain joins TRBV26 and TRBJ1-2; unclear D gene. Germline V lookup: CDR1 KGHPV, CDR2 FQNQEV (reference sequence). V dropped 4 bases and J dropped 0 bases, with 3 bases sitting between them. The CDR3 has 12 amino acids. This CDR3 reads CASSRTNSDYTF. CDR3 bases read: TGTGCCAGCAGTCGGACAAACTCCGACTACACC.

Remarks on this clone: Here the gene names and germline are mouse. The read ends 1 residue before the CDR3 terminus; that terminus is restored from the germline J gene. The rearrangement joins TRBV26 to TRBJ1-6; D is ambiguous. TRBJ1-6 belongs to the ORF category, with a function that is uncertain. V lost 3 bases to trimming and J lost 0 bases, with 6 bases between them. The CDR3 covers 15 residues. The germline V gene encodes CDR1 KGHPV and CDR2 FQNQEV (reference sequence). CDR3 DNA (partial): TGTGCCAGCAGTCTCACAGCTTCCTATAATTCGCCCCTCTAC. It codes for CASSLTASYNSPLY. The CDR3 as a whole reads CASSLTASYNSPLYF.

In its sample, this clone was seen a few times. The genes are named according to mouse. The read halts 1 residue ahead of the CDR3 end, with the missing end drawn from the germline J gene. V and J are TRBV5 and TRBJ1-1; possibly TRBD1 for D (5 bases). This CDR3 has 15 amino acids. Germline lookup yields CDR1 LGHNA and CDR2 YNLKQL (reference sequence). V gave up 0 bases and J gave up 1 base, with 9 bases separating them. The covered CDR3 bases are TGTGCCAGCAGCCAAGAAGGGGTGGCGAACACAGAAGTCTTC. Its protein product is CASSQEGVANTEVF. The entire CDR3 sequence reads CASSQEGVANTEVFF.

About this clone: Gene names are mouse gene names. The read ends 1 residue early relative to the CDR3; the germline J gene fills the gap. The chain employs TRBV3 and TRBJ2-1; 12 bases line up with TRBD2. The CDR3 spans 15 residues. Germline V gene lookup returns CDR1 SNHLY and CDR2 FYNGKV (reference sequence). V was clipped by 5 bases and J by 7 bases; unmatched bases: 6. CDR3 DNA, as far as it was read: TGTGCCAGCAGCCCCGGACTGGGGGGGAGGGCTGAGCAGTTC. The encoded protein is CASSPGLGGRAEQF. The CDR3 in its entirety is CASSPGLGGRAEQFF.

On this clone: Mouse germline and gene names are used. The CDR3 goes on 1 residue after the read ends, and that part is filled in from the germline J gene. V usage is TRBV26 and J usage is TRBJ1-2; no definite D call. Germline assignment: CDR1 KGHPV and CDR2 FQNQEV (reference sequence). Trimming cost V 3 bases and J 0 bases, with 5 bases left between them. The CDR3 is 13 amino acids. Here the CDR3 reads CASSLSANSDYTF. The CDR3 DNA, read in part, is TGTGCCAGCAGTCTAAGTGCAAACTCCGACTACACC.

By share of the sample, this clone is large. The listed genes are named as in mouse. The CDR3 extends 1 residue past the end of the read, so its final part is completed from the germline J gene. The V and J genes are TRBV26 and TRBJ1-3; TRBD1 matches at 7 bases. The germline V gene has CDR1 KGHPV and CDR2 FQNQEV (reference sequence). V dropped 5 bases and J dropped 1; count of bases not matched to a gene: 2. CDR3 length equals 14 residues. The DNA read from the CDR3 is TGTGCCAGCAGTTCGGGACAGTCTGGAAATACGCTCTAT. Amino acids: CASSSGQSGNTLY. The full CDR3 reads CASSSGQSGNTLYF.

This clone is a singleton in its sample. Gene names follow the mouse nomenclature. The sequenced fragment ends 1 residue before the CDR3 boundary, so the rest is inferred from the germline J gene. The chain carries TRBV3 and TRBJ2-7; TRBD1 is a possible D gene (5 bases). V shed 1 base and J shed 7 bases, with 14 bases lying between them. Germline lookup yields CDR1 SNHLY and CDR2 FYNGKV (reference sequence). CDR3 length: 14 amino acids. Partial CDR3 DNA: TGTGCCAGCAGCTTAGTTGGCAGGGTGGACGAACAGTAC. Its protein product is CASSLVGRVDEQY. The whole CDR3 is CASSLVGRVDEQYF. The variable domain in full, with the rest retrieved from reference TRBV3 and TRBJ2-7, is GPKVLQIPSHQIIDMGQMVTLNCDPVSNHLYFYWYKQILGQQMEFLVNFYNGKVMEKSKLFKDQFSVERPDGSYFTLKIQPTALEDSAVYFCASSLVGRVDEQYFGPGTRLTVL.

Concerning this clone: The genes are named according to mouse. The read ends 1 residue shy of where the CDR3 ends; the end is completed using the germline J gene. V usage is TRBV13-1 and J usage is TRBJ2-5; D assignment may be TRBD1 or TRBD2 (5 bases each). The CDR3 loop spans 14 amino acids. V lost 0 bases to trimming and J lost 2 bases, with 7 bases between them. Germline CDR1 is NSHNY and CDR2 is SYGAGN. CDR3 protein: CASSDVGRQDTQYF. The covered CDR3 bases are TGTGCCAGCAGTGATGTGGGGCGCCAAGACACCCAGTAC.

Points on this clone: Gene names are the mouse ones. With the read ending 1 residue before the CDR3 end, the germline J gene is used to fill in that end. The J gene is TRBJ2-7, the V gene TRBV16, with TRBD2 matching 11 bases. Germline CDR1 is SGHSA and CDR2 is FRNQAP. The CDR3 contains 16 residues. J lost 3 bases, V lost 1 base, and 5 bases had no gene match. The CDR3 is CASSLGTGGSVYEQYF. The part of the CDR3 DNA that was read is TGTGCAAGCAGCTTAGGGACTGGGGGGTCCGTCTATGAACAGTAC.

This clone turned up a few times. Here the gene names and germline are mouse. The read is 1 residue too short to cover the CDR3 end, so that end is filled in from the germline J gene. J is TRBJ1-1 and V is TRBV12-2; 12 bases agree with TRBD1. The CDR3 covers 14 residues. V was pared by 4 bases and J by 4 bases, with 3 bases of the junction left unmatched. The germline CDR1 and CDR2 sequences are SGHLS and HYDKME. CDR3 bases read: TGTGCCAGCTCGCCGGGACAGGGGGCCACAGAAGTCTTC. It specifies CASSPGQGATEVF. The CDR3 reads in full as CASSPGQGATEVFF.

This clone has a handful of counts. Mouse gene names and germline throughout. The read finishes 1 residue shy of the CDR3 end, and the germline J gene is used to complete it. The gene calls are TRBV26 and TRBJ1-2, with TRBD1 matching 7 bases. CDR3 length: 15 amino acids. Germline loops: CDR1 KGHPV, CDR2 FQNQEV (reference sequence). V shed 4 bases and J 0 bases; nucleotides not matched to a gene: 5. This CDR3 is CASSPNRGANSDYTF. The CDR3 DNA, read in part, is TGTGCCAGCAGTCCAAACAGGGGTGCAAACTCCGACTACACC.

This clone was seen only a few times. Gene names denote mouse genes. The DNA ends 1 residue before the CDR3 does, and the rest of the CDR3 is filled in from the germline J gene. The chain carries TRBV26 and TRBJ2-1, with 11 bases lining up with TRBD2. J lost 3 bases, V lost 6 bases, and 1 base had no gene match. The CDR3 has 14 amino acids. Germline V gives CDR1 KGHPV, CDR2 FQNQEV (reference sequence). The CDR3 DNA, read in part, is TGTGCCAGCAGGGGACTGGGGGCCTATGCTGAGCAGTTC. Its translation: CASRGLGAYAEQF. The complete CDR3 reads CASRGLGAYAEQFF. Using reference TRBV26 and TRBJ2-1 for the parts outside the CDR3, the full variable domain is NSKVIQTPRYLVKGQGQKAKMRCIPEKGHPVVFWYQQNKNNEFKFLINFQNQEVLQQIDMTEKRFSAECPSNSPCSLEIQSSEAGDSALYLCASRGLGAYAEQFFGPGTRLTVL.

This clone was seen a few times. Gene names and germline match the mouse. The read is 1 residue too short to cover the CDR3 end, so that end is filled in from the germline J gene. V and J are TRBV26 and TRBJ1-1; a weak D match, TRBD1 (6 bases). The CDR3 runs 14 residues. V gave up 0 bases and J gave up 3 bases, with 8 bases separating them. Germline V lookup: CDR1 KGHPV, CDR2 FQNQEV (reference sequence). The sequenced part of the CDR3 DNA is TGTGCCAGCAGTCTGTCAGGGGGTCACACAGAAGTCTTC. This gives the protein CASSLSGGHTEVF. The complete CDR3 protein is CASSLSGGHTEVFF.

This clone was seen once. Gene names denote mouse genes. Read coverage stops 1 residue before the CDR3 terminus; the germline J gene supplies the remainder. V and J are TRBV26 and TRBJ1-6, with TRBD1 matching over 9 bases. TRBJ1-6 is filed as an ORF, its function uncertain. This CDR3 region has 13 residues. V trimming: 6 bases; J trimming: 10 bases; junction bases outside the gene matches: 4. Germline loops: CDR1 KGHPV, CDR2 FQNQEV (reference sequence). The CDR3 sequence: CASRGQGRSPLYF. The DNA read from the CDR3 is TGTGCCAGCAGGGGACAGGGCCGATCGCCCCTCTAC.

To note about this clone: Gene names denote mouse genes. Sequencing ends 1 residue short of the CDR3 end; the germline J gene provides the rest. The V gene is TRBV26, the J gene TRBJ2-4; no firm D call. V gave up 4 bases and J gave up 0 bases, with 8 bases separating them. This CDR3 is 14 amino acids long. In germline, CDR1 is KGHPV, CDR2 FQNQEV (reference sequence). The sequenced part of the CDR3 DNA is TGTGCCAGCAGTCCGGGCAGGAGTCAAAACACCTTGTAC. Its protein is CASSPGRSQNTLY. The whole CDR3 reads CASSPGRSQNTLYF.

This clone was found a few times. Gene and germline names: mouse. The sequence runs out 1 residue before the end of the CDR3; the remainder is reconstructed from the germline J gene. This chain joins TRBV19 and TRBJ2-2; 10 positions agree with TRBD2. The CDR3 runs 14 residues. The junction had 2 bases not matched to a gene; V was cut back by 2 bases and J by 7 bases. CDR1 is FNHDT and CDR2 is SITEND in the germline V gene (reference sequence). This CDR3 reads CASSIWGGSGQLYF. Partial CDR3 DNA: TGTGCCAGCAGTATCTGGGGGGGCAGCGGGCAGCTCTAC.

Regarding this clone: Gene names are mouse gene names. The read gets to within 1 residue of the CDR3 end, and the germline J gene fills in the rest. The V gene is TRBV4, the J gene TRBJ2-5, with 9 bases that match TRBD2. In germline, CDR1 is LGHDT, CDR2 YNNKQL (reference sequence). CDR3 length: 14 residues. The J segment lost 6 bases and the V segment lost 5 bases, leaving 6 bases of the junction unmatched. The part of the CDR3 DNA that was read is TGTGCCAGCAGCCGACTGGGGGTACCGGACACCCAGTAC. It is translated as CASSRLGVPDTQY. The complete CDR3 protein is CASSRLGVPDTQYF.

The sample holds a few counts of this clone. Germline and genes: mouse. The CDR3 extends 1 residue past the end of the read, so its final part is completed from the germline J gene. This chain joins TRBV26 and TRBJ1-4, with D possibly TRBD1 on 5 matching bases. CDR3 size: 13 residues. The V end lost 6 bases, the J end lost 4 bases, and 9 bases lay between the germline ends. The germline V gene has CDR1 KGHPV and CDR2 FQNQEV (reference sequence). The CDR3 DNA, read in part, is TGTGCCAGCAGCCGGACACTCAACGAAAGATTATTT. Its translation is CASSRTLNERLF. The full CDR3 protein reads CASSRTLNERLFF. The entire variable domain, with the rest obtained from reference TRBV26 and TRBJ1-4, is as follows: NSKVIQTPRYLVKGQGQKAKMRCIPEKGHPVVFWYQQNKNNEFKFLINFQNQEVLQQIDMTEKRFSAECPSNSPCSLEIQSSEAGDSALYLCASSRTLNERLFFGHGTKLSVL.

The sample holds a few counts of this clone. Mouse names are used for the genes. The sequence runs out 1 residue before the end of the CDR3; the remainder is reconstructed from the germline J gene. The V call is TRBV2, the J call TRBJ2-3; D gene ambiguous. V shed 1 base and J shed 2 bases, with 7 bases lying between them. The CDR3 consists of 14 residues. Germline CDR1 is LGHNA and CDR2 is YSYQKL. Here the CDR3 reads CASSQAGLAETLYF. The covered CDR3 bases are TGTGCCAGCAGCCAAGCGGGCCTTGCAGAAACGCTGTAT.